One T cell receptor (beta chain) is described in this entry. Its antigen is not known. The CDR3 is 16 residues long. CDR1 SGHVS and CDR2 FQNEAQ come from the germline V gene. J lost 2 bases, V lost 1 base, and 8 bases had no gene match. The record originates from a study of a mutant IDH1 vaccine in newly diagnosed glioma. Study-level information: Before enrollment, the patients had been treated with radiotherapy alone, temozolomide alone, or both together. Most of them had received both.

Time point defined: week 5, during vaccination. Doses of 300 ug of mutant IDH1 20-mer peptide were given with topical imiquimod. Sequencing was performed with immunoSEQ multiplex PCR; in TCRdb, only in-frame clones are kept and a portion is missing. This table has about 30,000 clones, approximately 86% appearing once. The rearrangement joins TRBV7-8 to TRBJ2-7; 7 bases are a match to TRBD2. This TCR was sampled from a woman in her forties with glioma. Some clones in this sample may be carry-over from other donors' samples. The material sequenced was peripheral blood mononuclear cells (PBMCs), taken from a glioma patient whose treatment included an IDH1 peptide vaccine. The CDR3 here is CASSLEYGGSTYEQYF. Written as DNA, the CDR3 is TGTGCCAGCAGCTTAGAATATGGCGGGAGTACCTACGAGCAGTACTTC.